This T cell receptor (beta chain) comes out of a study of blood T cells in healthy people across ages. Next came a second PCR, run for about 6 to 11 cycles, which used a sample-barcoded 5' primer along with a J-beta primer mix. Via MiXCR, TCRdb re-called the 5' RACE reads, giving one row per CDR3 protein. The sample lists some 710,000 distinct CDR3 sequences, 46% occurring once. V was pared by 7 bases and J by 15 bases, with 16 bases between. The CDR3 runs 11 residues. Germline V gene sequence: CDR1 SGHTA, CDR2 FQGNSA. This clonotype was seen a handful of times. The rearrangement links TRBV7-2 to TRBJ2-1, with D maybe TRBD1 (5 bases). Source material: blood. This TCR was sampled from a man older than 75 in good health. DNA for the CDR3: TGTGCCAGCACCCTATCGGCAGGGCTGTTCTTC. Protein sequence: CASTLSAGLFF.